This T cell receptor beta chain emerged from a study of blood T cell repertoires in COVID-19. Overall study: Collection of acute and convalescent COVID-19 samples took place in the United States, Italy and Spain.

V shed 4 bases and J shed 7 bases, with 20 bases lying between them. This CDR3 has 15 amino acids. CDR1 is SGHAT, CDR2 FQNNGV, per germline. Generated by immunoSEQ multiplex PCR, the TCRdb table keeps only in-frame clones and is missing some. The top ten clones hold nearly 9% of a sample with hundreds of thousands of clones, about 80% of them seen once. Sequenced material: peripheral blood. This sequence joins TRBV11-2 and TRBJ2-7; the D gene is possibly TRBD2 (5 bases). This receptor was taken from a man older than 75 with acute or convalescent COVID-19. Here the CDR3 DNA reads TGTGCCAGCAGCTCCCAAGGACTCGTTACGGGGGAGCAGTACTTC. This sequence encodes CASSSQGLVTGEQYF.